This TCR beta chain was profiled in a study of blood T cell repertoires in COVID-19. Study-level information: COVID-19 samples collected from the United States, Italy and Spain covered acute and convalescent phases. T cells, B-cell-depleted T cells, or PBMCs supplied cDNA or gDNA.

Original analysis: Estimates of nucleated cell counts were drawn from the amplification of reference gene primers. Clones were read by immunoSEQ multiplex PCR, and TCRdb kept only the in-frame ones, dropping some. The V and J calls and clone size are taken from that table; D and trimming were inferred from the DNA. The profile shows about 200,000 clones, around 92% of them singletons. The study recruited people aged 18 to 89 years across around 23 US areas. The CDR3 consists of 13 residues. Per germline, CDR1 SQVTM and CDR2 ANQGSEA. The junction had 4 bases not matched to a gene; V was cut back by 5 bases and J by 5 bases.

The sequence was collected from a woman aged 25 to 39 with acute COVID-19. Source material: PBMCs or T cells enriched from blood (not recorded which). The chain recombines TRBV29-1 with TRBJ1-4, with 8 bases aligning to TRBD1. CDR3 in DNA: TGCAGCGTTAGGACAGGGACCAATGAAAAACTGTTTTTT. Amino acid sequence: CSVRTGTNEKLFF.